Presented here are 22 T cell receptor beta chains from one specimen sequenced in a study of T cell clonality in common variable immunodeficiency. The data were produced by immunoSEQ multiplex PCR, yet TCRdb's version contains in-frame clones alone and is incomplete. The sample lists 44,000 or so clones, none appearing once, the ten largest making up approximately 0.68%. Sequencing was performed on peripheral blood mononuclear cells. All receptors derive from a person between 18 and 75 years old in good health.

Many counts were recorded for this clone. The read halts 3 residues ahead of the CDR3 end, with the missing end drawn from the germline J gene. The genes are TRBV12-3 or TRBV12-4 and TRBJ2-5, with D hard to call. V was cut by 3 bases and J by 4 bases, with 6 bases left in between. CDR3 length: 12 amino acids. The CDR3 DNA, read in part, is TGTGCCAGCAGTTTTCCCCTAGAGACC. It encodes CASSFPLET. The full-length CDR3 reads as CASSFPLETQYF.

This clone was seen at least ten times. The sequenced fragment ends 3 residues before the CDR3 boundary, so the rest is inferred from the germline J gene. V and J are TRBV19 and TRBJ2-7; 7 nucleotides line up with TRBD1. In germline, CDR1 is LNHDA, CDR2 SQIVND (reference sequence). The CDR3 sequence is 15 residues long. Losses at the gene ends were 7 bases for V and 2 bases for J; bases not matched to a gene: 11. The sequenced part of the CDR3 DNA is TGTGCCAGTACTGATCCCGGGACAGCACCCTACGAG. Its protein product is CASTDPGTAPYE. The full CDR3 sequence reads CASTDPGTAPYEQYF.

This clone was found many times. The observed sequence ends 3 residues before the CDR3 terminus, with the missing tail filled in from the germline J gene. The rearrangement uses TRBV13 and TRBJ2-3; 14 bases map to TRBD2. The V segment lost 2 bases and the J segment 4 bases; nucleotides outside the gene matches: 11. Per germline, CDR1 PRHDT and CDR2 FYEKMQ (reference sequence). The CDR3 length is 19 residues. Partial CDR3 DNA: TGTGCCAGCAGCTTACAGGAGGAGACTAGCGGGAGGGAGGCAGATACG. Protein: CASSLQEETSGREADT. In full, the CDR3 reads CASSLQEETSGREADTQYF.

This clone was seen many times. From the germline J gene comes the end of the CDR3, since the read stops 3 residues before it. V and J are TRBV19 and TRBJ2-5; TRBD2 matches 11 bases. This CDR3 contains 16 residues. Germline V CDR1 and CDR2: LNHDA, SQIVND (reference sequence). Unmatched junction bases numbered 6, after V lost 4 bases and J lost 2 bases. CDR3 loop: CASSSHGTSGQETQYF. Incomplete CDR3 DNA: TGTGCCAGTAGTAGCCACGGGACTAGCGGTCAAGAGACC.

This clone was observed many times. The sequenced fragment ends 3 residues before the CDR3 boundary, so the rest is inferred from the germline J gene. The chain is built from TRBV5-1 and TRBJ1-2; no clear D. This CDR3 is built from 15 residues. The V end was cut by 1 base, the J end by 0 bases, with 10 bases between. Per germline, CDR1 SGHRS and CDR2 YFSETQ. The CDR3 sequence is CASSLFGLANYGYTF. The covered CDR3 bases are TGCGCCAGCAGCTTGTTTGGACTGGCTAACTATGGC.

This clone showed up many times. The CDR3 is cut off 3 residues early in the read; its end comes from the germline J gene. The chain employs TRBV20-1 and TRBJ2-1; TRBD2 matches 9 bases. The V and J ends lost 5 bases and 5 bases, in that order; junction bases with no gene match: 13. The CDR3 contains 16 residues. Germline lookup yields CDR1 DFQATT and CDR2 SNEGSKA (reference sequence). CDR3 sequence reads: CSAGQRLAGANNEQFF. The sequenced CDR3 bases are TGCAGTGCTGGGCAGCGATTAGCGGGGGCGAACAATGAG.

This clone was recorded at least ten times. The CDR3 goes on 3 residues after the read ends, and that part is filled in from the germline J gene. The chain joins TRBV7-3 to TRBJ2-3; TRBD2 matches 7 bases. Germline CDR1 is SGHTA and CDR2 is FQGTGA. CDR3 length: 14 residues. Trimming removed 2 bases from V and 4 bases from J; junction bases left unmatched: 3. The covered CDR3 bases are TGTGCCAGCAGCTTACTCGCGGGAGCAGATACG. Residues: CASSLLAGADT. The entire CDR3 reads CASSLLAGADTQYF.

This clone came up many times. Incomplete CDR3 DNA: TGTGCCAGCAGCTTTAATCTACTTCCCGGGACAGGGGGCGACGAG. Protein: CASSFNLLPGTGGDE. The full CDR3 sequence reads CASSFNLLPGTGGDEQYF. The chain employs TRBV7-8 and TRBJ2-7; 12 positions match TRBD1. The sequenced fragment ends 3 residues before the CDR3 boundary, so the rest is inferred from the germline J gene. Germline values: CDR1 SGHVS, CDR2 FQNEAQ. The V segment lost 3 bases and the J segment 5 bases; nucleotides outside the gene matches: 14. The CDR3 sequence is 18 residues long.

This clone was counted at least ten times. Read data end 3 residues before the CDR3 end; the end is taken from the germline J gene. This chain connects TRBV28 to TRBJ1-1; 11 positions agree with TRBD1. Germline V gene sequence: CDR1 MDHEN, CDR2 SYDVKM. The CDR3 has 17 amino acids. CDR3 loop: CASSFYTGTGGKIEAFF. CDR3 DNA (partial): TGTGCCAGCAGTTTTTATACCGGGACAGGGGGTAAAATAGAA.

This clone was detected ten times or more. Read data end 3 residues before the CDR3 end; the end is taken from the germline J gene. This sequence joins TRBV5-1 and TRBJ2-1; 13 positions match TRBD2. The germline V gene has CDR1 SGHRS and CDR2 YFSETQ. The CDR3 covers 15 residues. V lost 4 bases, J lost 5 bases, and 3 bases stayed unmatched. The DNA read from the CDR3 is TGCGCCAGCAGCCCGGGACTAGCGGGGCACAATGAG. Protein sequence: CASSPGLAGHNE. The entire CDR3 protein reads CASSPGLAGHNEQFF. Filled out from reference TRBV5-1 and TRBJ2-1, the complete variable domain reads KAGVTQTPRYLIKTRGQQVTLSCSPISGHRSVSWYQQTPGQGLQFLFEYFSETQRNKGNFPGRFSGRQFSNSRSEMNVSTLELGDSALYLCASSPGLAGHNEQFFGPGTRLTVL.

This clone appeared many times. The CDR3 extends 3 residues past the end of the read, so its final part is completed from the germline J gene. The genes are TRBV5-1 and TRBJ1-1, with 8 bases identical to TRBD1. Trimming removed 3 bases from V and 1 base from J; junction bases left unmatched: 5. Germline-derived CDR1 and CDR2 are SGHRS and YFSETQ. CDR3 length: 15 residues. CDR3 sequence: CASSSWTGRNTEAFF. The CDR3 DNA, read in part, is TGCGCCAGCAGCTCTTGGACAGGGAGGAACACTGAA. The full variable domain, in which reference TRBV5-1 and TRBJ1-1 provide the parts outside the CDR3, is KAGVTQTPRYLIKTRGQQVTLSCSPISGHRSVSWYQQTPGQGLQFLFEYFSETQRNKGNFPGRFSGRQFSNSRSEMNVSTLELGDSALYLCASSSWTGRNTEAFFGQGTRLTVV.

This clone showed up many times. The CDR3 DNA, read in part, is TGTGCCAGTAGTCCCTACAGGGGGCTAGGTGAG. Translating gives CASSPYRGLGE. The full CDR3 sequence reads CASSPYRGLGEQFF. The J gene is TRBJ2-1, the V gene TRBV19; TRBD1 matches 9 bases. The sequenced fragment ends 3 residues before the CDR3 boundary, so the rest is inferred from the germline J gene. This CDR3 spans 14 amino acids. Germline-derived CDR1 and CDR2 are LNHDA and SQIVND (reference sequence). With V trimmed by 5 bases and J by 9 bases, 8 bases remained unmatched.

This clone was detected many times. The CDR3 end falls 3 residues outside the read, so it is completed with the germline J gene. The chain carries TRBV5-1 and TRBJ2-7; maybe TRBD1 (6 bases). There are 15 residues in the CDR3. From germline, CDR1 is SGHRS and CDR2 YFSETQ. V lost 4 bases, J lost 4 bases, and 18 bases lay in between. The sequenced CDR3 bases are TGCGCCAGCAGCCAGGACAGAGTCTCGGGGTACGAG. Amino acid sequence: CASSQDRVSGYE. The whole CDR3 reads CASSQDRVSGYEQYF.

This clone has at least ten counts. The DNA read from the CDR3 is TGCAGTGCTAGGGGGACTTCTCGGGCCCTCATTAAAGAGACC. This gives the protein CSARGTSRALIKET. The entire CDR3 protein is CSARGTSRALIKETQYF. The chain carries TRBV20-1 and TRBJ2-5, with TRBD2 as a possible D gene (6 bases). The read is 3 residues too short to cover the CDR3 end, so that end is filled in from the germline J gene. V lost 3 bases and J lost 3, with 23 bases in between. CDR1 and CDR2 from the germline V gene are DFQATT and SNEGSKA (reference sequence). The CDR3 runs to 17 residues.

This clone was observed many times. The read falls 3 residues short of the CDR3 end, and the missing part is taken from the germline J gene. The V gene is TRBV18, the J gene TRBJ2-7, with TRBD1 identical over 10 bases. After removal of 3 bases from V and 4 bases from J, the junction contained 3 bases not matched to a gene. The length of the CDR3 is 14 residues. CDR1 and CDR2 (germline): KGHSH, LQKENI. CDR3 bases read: TGTGCCAGCTCACCGAGGACAGGGGGATACGAG. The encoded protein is CASSPRTGGYE. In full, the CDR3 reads CASSPRTGGYEQYF. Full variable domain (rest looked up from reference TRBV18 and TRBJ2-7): NAGVMQNPRHLVRRRGQEARLRCSPMKGHSHVYWYRQLPEEGLKFMVYLQKENIIDESGMPKERFSAEFPKEGPSILRIQQVVRGDSAAYFCASSPRTGGYEQYFGPGTRLTVT.

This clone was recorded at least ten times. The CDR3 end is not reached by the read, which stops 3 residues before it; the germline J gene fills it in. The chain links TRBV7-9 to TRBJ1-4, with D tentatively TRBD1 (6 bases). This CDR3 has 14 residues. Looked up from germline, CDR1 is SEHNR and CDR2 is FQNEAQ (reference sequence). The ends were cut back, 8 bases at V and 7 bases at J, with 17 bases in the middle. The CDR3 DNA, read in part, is TGTGCCAGCCAACAGGGTAAAGGTGCTGAAAAA. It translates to CASQQGKGAEK. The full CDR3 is CASQQGKGAEKLFF.

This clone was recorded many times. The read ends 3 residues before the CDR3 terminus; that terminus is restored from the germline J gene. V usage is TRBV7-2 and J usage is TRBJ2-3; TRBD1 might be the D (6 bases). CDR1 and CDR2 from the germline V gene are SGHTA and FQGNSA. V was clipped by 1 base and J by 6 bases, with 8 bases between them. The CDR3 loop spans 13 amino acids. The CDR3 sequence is CASSLDRVDTQYF. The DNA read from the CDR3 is TGTGCCAGCAGCTTAGACAGGGTGGATACG.

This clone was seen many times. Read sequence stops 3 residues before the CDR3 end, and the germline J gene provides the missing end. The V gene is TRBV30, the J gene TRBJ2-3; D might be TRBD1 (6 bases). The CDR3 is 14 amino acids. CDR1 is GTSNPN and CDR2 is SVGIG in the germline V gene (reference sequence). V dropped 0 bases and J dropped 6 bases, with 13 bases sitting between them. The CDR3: CAWSVGGASDTQYF. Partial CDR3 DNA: TGTGCCTGGAGTGTAGGGGGAGCCTCCGATACG.

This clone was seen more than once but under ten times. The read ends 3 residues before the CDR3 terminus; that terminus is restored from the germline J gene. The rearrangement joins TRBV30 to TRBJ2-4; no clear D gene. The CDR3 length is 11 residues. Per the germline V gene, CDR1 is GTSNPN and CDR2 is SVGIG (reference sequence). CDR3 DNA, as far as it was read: TGTGCCTGGAGTGAGGCTTATGGT. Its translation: CAWSEAYG. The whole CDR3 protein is CAWSEAYGQYF.

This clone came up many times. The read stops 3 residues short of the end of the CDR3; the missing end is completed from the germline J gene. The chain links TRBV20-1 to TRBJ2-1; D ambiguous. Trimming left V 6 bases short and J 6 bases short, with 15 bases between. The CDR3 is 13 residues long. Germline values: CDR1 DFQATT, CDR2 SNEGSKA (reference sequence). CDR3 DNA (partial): TGCAGTGCCCCGACGGGTTTTGGCAATGAG. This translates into CSAPTGFGNE. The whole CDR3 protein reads CSAPTGFGNEQFF.

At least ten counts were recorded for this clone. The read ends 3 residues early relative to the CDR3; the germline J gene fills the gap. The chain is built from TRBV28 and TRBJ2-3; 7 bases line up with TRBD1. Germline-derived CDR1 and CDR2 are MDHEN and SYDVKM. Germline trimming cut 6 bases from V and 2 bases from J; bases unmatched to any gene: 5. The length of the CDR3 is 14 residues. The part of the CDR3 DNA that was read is TGTGCCAGCAGCCCGACAGGGCCCACAGATACG. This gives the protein CASSPTGPTDT. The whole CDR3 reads CASSPTGPTDTQYF.

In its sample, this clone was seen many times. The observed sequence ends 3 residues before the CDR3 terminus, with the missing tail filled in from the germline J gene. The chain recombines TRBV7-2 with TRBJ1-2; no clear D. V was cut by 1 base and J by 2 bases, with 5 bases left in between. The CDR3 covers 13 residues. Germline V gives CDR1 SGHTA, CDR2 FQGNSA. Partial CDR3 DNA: TGTGCCAGCAGCTTAGGAGGCAACTATGGC. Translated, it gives CASSLGGNYG. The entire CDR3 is CASSLGGNYGYTF.